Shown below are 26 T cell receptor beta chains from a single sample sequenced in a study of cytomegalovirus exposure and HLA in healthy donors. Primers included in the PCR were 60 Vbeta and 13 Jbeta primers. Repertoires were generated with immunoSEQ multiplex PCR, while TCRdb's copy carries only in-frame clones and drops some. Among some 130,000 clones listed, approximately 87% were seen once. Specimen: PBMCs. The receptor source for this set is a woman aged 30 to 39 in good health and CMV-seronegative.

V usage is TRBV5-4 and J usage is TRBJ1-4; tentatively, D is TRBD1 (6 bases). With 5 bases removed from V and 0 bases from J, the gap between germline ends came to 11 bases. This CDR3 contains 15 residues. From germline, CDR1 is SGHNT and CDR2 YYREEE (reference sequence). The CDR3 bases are TGTGCCAGCAGGGCTGGACAGTCAACTAATGAAAAACTGTTTTTT. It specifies CASRAGQSTNEKLFF.

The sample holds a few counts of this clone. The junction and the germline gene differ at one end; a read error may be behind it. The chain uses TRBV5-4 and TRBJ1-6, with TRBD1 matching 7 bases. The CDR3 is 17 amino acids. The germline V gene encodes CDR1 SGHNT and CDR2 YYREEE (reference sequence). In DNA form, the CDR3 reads TGCGCCAGCAGCCAAGAGGTAAAGGGGGCGCGCCTTTCACCCCTCCACTTT. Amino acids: CASSQEVKGARLSPLHF. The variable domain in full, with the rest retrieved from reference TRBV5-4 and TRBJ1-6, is ETGVTQSPTHLIKTRGQQVTLRCSSQSGHNTVSWYQQALGQGPQFIFQYYREEENGRGNFPPRFSGLQFPNYSSELNVNALELDDSALYLCASSQEVKGARLSPLHFGNGTRLTVT.

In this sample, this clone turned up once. The CDR3, as DNA: TGTGCCAGCAGCTTAGTTACTAGCTACAATGAGCAGTTCTTC. Translation: CASSLVTSYNEQFF. The chain links TRBV7-8 to TRBJ2-1; tentatively, D is TRBD2 (5 bases). The CDR3 is 14 amino acids. Germline CDR1 is SGHVS and CDR2 is FQNEAQ. V lost 1 base and J lost 3, with 7 bases in between.

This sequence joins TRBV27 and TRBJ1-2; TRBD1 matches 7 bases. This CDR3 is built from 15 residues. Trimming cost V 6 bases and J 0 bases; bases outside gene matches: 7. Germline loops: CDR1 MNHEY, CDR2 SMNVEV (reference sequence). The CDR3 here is CASRTTGAPNYGYTF. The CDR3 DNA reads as TGTGCCAGCAGAACTACAGGGGCCCCTAACTATGGCTACACCTTC.

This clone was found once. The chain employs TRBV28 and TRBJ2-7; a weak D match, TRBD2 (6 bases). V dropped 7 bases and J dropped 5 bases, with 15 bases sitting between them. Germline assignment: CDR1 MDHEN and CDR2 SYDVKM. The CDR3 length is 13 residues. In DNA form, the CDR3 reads TGTGCCAGCACCTCGGGGGTGTGGAACGAGCAGTACTTC. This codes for CASTSGVWNEQYF.

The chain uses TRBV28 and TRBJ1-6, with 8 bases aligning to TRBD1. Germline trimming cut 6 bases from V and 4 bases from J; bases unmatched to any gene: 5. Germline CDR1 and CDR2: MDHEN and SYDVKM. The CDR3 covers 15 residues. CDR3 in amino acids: CASSQGQVYNSPLHF. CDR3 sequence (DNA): TGTGCCAGCAGCCAGGGACAGGTGTATAATTCACCCCTCCACTTT.

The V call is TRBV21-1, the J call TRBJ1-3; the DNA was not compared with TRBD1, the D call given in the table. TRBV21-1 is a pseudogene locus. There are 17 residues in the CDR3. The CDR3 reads CASSKSADNPSGNTIYF. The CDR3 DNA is TGTGCCAGCAGCAAATCTGCTGACAATCCTTCTGGAAACACCATATATTTT.

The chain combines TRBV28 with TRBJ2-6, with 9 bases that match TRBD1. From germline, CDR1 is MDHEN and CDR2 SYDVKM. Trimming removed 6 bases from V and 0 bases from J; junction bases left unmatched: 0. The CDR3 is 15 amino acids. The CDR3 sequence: CASRTGGSGANVLTF. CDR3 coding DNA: TGTGCCAGCAGGACAGGGGGCTCTGGGGCCAACGTCCTGACTTTC.

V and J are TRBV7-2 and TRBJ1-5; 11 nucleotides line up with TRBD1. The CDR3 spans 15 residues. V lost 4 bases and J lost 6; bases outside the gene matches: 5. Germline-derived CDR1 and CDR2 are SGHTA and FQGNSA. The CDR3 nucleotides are TGTGCCAGCAGCTCCGGACAGGGGGCGGGTCAGCCCCAGCATTTT. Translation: CASSSGQGAGQPQHF. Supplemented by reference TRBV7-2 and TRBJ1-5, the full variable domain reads GAGVSQSPSNKVTEKGKDVELRCDPISGHTALYWYRQSLGQGLEFLIYFQGNSAPDKSGLPSDRFSAERTGGSVSTLTIQRTQQEDSAVYLCASSSGQGAGQPQHFGDGTRLSIL.

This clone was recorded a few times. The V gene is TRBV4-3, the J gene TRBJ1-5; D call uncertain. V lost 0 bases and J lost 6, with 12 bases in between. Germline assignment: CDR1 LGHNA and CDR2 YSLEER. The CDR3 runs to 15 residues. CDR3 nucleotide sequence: TGCGCCAGCAGCCAAGACGTGAGCCCCATTCAGCCCCAGCATTTT. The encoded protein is CASSQDVSPIQPQHF.

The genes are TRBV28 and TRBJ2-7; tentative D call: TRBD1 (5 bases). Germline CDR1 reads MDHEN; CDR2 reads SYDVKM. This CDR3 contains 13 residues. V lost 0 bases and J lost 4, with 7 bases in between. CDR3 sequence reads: CASSLWTAYEQYF. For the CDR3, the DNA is TGTGCCAGCAGTTTATGGACAGCTTACGAGCAGTACTTC.

The CDR3 coding sequence is TGTGCCAGCAGCGTAAGCATGAACACTGAAGCTTTCTTT. It is translated as CASSVSMNTEAFF. The rearrangement links TRBV9 to TRBJ1-1, with D uncertain. CDR3 length: 13 residues. V was cut by 1 base and J by 0 bases, with 4 bases left in between. Looked up from germline, CDR1 is SGDLS and CDR2 is YYNGEE.

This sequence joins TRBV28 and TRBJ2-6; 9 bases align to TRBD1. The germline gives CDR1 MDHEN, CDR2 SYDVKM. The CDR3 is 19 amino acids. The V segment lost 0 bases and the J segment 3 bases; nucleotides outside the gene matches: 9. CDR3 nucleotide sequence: TGTGCCAGCAGTTTATGGGCCGGGACAGGGACTCGTGGGGCCAACGTCCTGACTTTC. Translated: CASSLWAGTGTRGANVLTF. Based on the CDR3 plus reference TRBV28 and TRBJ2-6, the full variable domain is DVKVTQSSRYLVKRTGEKVFLECVQDMDHENMFWYRQDPGLGLRLIYFSYDVKMKEKGDIPEGYSVSREKKERFSLILESASTNQTSMYLCASSLWAGTGTRGANVLTFGAGSRLTVL.

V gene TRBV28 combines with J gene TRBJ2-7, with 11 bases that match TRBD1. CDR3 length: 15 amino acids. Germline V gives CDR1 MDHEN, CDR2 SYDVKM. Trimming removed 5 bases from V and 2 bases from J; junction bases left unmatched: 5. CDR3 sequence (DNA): TGTGCCAGCAGTCAACCGGGACAGGGGGCCTACGAGCAGTACTTC. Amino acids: CASSQPGQGAYEQYF.

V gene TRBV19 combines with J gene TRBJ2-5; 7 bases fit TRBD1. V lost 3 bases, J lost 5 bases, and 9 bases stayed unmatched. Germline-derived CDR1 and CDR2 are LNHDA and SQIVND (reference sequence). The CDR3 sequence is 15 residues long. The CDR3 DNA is TGTGCCAGTAGTATCCCAGGGGGTGGATTGGAGACCCAGTACTTC. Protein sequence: CASSIPGGGLETQYF.

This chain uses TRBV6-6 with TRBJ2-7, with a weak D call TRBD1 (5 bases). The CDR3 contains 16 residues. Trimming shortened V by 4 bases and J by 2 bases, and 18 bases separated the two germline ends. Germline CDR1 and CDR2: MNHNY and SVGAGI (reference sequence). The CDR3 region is CASSFQPATEAYEQYF. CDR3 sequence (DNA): TGTGCCAGCAGTTTTCAACCCGCGACAGAGGCCTACGAGCAGTACTTC.

This CDR3 reads CASSLRLQTIYNSPLHF. CDR3 bases: TGTGCCAGCAGCTTACGACTCCAGACTATCTATAATTCACCCCTCCACTTT. The chain is built from TRBV7-8 and TRBJ1-6; D is undetermined. Germline V gene lookup returns CDR1 SGHVS and CDR2 FQNEAQ. The CDR3 spans 17 residues. V lost 2 bases, J lost 3 bases, and 14 bases lay in between.

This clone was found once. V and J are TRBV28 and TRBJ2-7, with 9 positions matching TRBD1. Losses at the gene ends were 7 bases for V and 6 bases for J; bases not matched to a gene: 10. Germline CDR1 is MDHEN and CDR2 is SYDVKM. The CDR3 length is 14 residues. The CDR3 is CASTLWTGAGEQYF. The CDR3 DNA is TGTGCCAGCACCCTCTGGACAGGGGCGGGCGAGCAGTACTTC.

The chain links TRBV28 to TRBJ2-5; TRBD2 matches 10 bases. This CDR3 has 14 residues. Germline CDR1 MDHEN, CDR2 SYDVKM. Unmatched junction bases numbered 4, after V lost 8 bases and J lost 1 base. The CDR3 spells CASGGLAIQETQYF. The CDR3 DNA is TGTGCCAGCGGGGGACTAGCGATCCAAGAGACCCAGTACTTC.

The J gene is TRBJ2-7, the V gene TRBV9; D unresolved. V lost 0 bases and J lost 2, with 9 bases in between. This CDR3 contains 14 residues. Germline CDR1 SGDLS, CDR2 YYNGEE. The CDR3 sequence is CASSVDPTPYEQYF. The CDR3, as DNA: TGTGCCAGCAGCGTAGATCCTACCCCCTACGAGCAGTACTTC.

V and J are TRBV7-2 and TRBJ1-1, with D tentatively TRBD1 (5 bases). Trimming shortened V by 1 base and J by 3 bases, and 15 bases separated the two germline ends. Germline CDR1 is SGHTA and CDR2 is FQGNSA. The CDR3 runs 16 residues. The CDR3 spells CASSLGLDVRDTEAFF. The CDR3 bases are TGTGCCAGCAGCTTAGGTCTTGATGTCAGGGACACTGAAGCTTTCTTT.

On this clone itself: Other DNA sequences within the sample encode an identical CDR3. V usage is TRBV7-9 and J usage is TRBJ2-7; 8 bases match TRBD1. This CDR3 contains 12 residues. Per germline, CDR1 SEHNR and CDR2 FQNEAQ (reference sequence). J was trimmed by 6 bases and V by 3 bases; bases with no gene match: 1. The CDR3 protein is CASSLGTGEQYF. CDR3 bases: TGTGCCAGCAGCTTGGGGACAGGCGAGCAGTACTTC.

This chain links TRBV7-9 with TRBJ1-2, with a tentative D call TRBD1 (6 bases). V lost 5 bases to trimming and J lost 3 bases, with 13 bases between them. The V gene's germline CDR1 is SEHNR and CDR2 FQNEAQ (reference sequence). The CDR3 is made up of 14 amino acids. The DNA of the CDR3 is TGTGCCAGCAGCCCCCCGGGACATTACTATGGCTACACCTTC. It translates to CASSPPGHYYGYTF. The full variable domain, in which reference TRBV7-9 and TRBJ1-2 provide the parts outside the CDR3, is DTGVSQNPRHKITKRGQNVTFRCDPISEHNRLYWYRQTLGQGPEFLTYFQNEAQLEKSRLLSDRFSAERPKGSFSTLEIQRTEQGDSAMYLCASSPPGHYYGYTFGSGTRLTVV.

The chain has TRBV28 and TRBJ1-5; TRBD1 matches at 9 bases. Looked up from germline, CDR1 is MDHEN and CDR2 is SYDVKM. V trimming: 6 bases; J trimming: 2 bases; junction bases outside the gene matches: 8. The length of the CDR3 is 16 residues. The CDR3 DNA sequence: TGTGCCAGCAGATACACAGGGGGCGCGGGCAATCAGCCCCAGCATTTT. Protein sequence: CASRYTGGAGNQPQHF.

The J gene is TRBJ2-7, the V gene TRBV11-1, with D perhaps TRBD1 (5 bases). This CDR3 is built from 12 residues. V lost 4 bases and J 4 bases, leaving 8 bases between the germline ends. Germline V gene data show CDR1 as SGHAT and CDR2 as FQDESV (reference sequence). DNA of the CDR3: TGTGCCAGCAGCTCCCAGGGATACGAGCAGTACTTC. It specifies CASSSQGYEQYF.

The chain's CDR3 is CASSHGKMRGFNEKLFF. The CDR3, as DNA: TGTGCCAGCAGCCATGGGAAAATGAGGGGGTTTAATGAAAAACTGTTTTTT. This rearrangement joins TRBV11-2 to TRBJ1-4, with a weak D call TRBD1 (6 bases). Trimming left V 5 bases short and J 4 bases short, with 20 bases between. Germline V lookup: CDR1 SGHAT, CDR2 FQNNGV. CDR3 length equals 17 residues.